The present entry profiles one T cell receptor beta chain with its context. This clonotype was observed a few times. It has no known antigen specificity. Base quality data are lacking; no much larger clone is found one base away. Every donor was a healthy Caucasian. The twin cohort consisted of three pairs of female monozygotic twins, all aged roughly 18 to 29 years. CD4+ and CD8+ T cell populations were isolated with positive isolation kits from Invitrogen. Preparation of the library involved 5' RACE. The sequencer was an Illumina HiSeq 2000. Template switching added a universal primer binding site, and the final cDNA carried a unique molecular identifier that allowed TCR cDNA molecules to be counted accurately. First-strand cDNA for TCR alpha and beta chains was synthesized from specific primers in the conserved constant-segment region. Each cDNA library was double barcoded, with a SMART-Mk sample barcode plus Illumina barcodes, to control for contamination. TruSeq adapter sequences and Illumina sample barcodes were added in two successive PCR steps. The Illumina HiSeq platform was used with custom primers to sequence TCR alpha and beta cDNA libraries. As for the original processing: MiGEC was used to process raw reads and extract unique molecular identifiers, and MiXCR was used to find CDR3 positions. Recombination models were inferred per individual with the repgenHMM and IGoR tools using an EM algorithm. The analysis of shared clonotypes was done with the tcR package in R, with sharing normalized by the product of cloneset sizes. To study raw recombination without the effects of thymic and clonal selection, out-of-frame nonproductive sequences were analyzed. TCRdb reworked the public reads: Q25 trimming with fastp, MiXCR clone assembly, productive beta chains retained. All rows with the same CDR3 protein become a single entry with the most common DNA and genes. TCRdb's processing, not the authors' own work, is the source of the V and J calls. This sample is represented by 350,000 or so distinct CDR3 sequences; 9% to 15% of them were singletons. The ten largest clonotypes hold just over 7% of the sample.

The data were taken from a study of identical twins (dated by TCRdb to the mid-2010s). Regarding the complete study: TCR alpha and beta repertoires from monozygotic twins, unrelated adults of various ages and cord blood were deep-sequenced to test whether fetal clonotypes persist. Replicate twin experiments were performed at different times using different library preparation protocols to rule out contamination.

Findings and caveats that apply to the study as a whole: Abundant cord blood beta clonotypes had fewer insertions, young adult naive repertoires showed a similar but weaker trend, and memory repertoires showed no such trend. Compared with coincidental sharing between unrelated individuals, out-of-frame TCR alpha sequences shared between twins had an excess of sequences with low generation probability. Conclusions relied on cross-sectional statistical analysis, since the same donors could not be followed over many years. Out-of-frame TCR alpha sharing in monozygotic twins was systematically underestimated by recombination models, whereas sharing between unrelated individuals was in agreement with the recombination models. Invariant T cells such as MAIT and iNKT could partly confound zero-insertion analyses, though diverse VJ usage argued against this for most clonotypes. Excess twin sharing in beta out-of-frame sequences was weaker because fewer shared sequences lowered the signal-to-noise ratio.

A further study also used this sample, focusing on yellow fever vaccine responses in identical twins. The second study's authors report: According to the authors, in identical twins the way T cells responded to vaccination appeared partly convergent and partly personalized. In the study, vaccine-responding T cell clones were precisely tracked in identical twins.

Sequencing used CD8+ T cells sorted from blood. This TCR was sampled from a woman under 30 in good health.

The CDR3 has the sequence CASSLTQEIYNEQFF. Here is the DNA: TGTGCCAGCAGCTTAACGCAGGAAATATACAATGAGCAGTTCTTC. This chain joins TRBV13 to TRBJ2-1, with no D gene named confidently. The CDR3 sequence holds 15 residues, the cysteine and phenylalanine included. The kept DNA is CDR3 alone, 45 bases in frame from the first base. A distance of 12 bases separates the germline ends of V and J, which lose 2 bases and 4 bases respectively. The germline V gene encodes CDR1 PRHDT and CDR2 FYEKMQ (reference sequence).